Below, one T cell receptor (beta chain) is given with its context. During its preparation, the TCRbeta library received unique molecular identifiers. Each CDR3 protein gets one entry after TCRdb re-called the PCR reads with MiXCR. The sample holds around 360,000 distinct CDR3 sequences, about 9.4% seen once. The data were obtained in a study of T-cell reconstitution after alpha-beta-depleted transplantation in children. V was clipped by 10 bases and J by 2 bases, with 12 bases between them. This CDR3 is 13 amino acids long. CDR1 is MNHEY and CDR2 is SMNVEV in the germline V gene (reference sequence). The sequence was obtained from a human donor who donated a stem cell graft to a child with acute lymphoblastic leukemia. The sample consisted of PBMCs from the stem cell graft donor, taken from the stem cell graft. The chain uses TRBV27 and TRBJ1-5; unclear D gene. The CDR3 bases are TGTGCCACCGCGTCTGAGGGCAATCAGCCCCAGCATTTT. Translated: CATASEGNQPQHF.